This TCR beta chain was retrieved from a study of immune cell composition in non-small cell lung cancer. Broader study findings: Roughly 82% of squamous and about 30% of adenocarcinoma cases had tumour-associated clones >0.5%.

Clones were read by immunoSEQ multiplex PCR, and TCRdb kept only the in-frame ones, dropping some. The table lists around 3,100 clones, about 83% of them singletons. Concerning this clone: The antigen remains undetermined.

CDR1 and CDR2 from the germline V gene are SGHRS and YFSETQ. V lost 0 bases and J 6 bases, leaving 15 bases between the germline ends. The CDR3 length is 15 residues. J is TRBJ1-2 and V is TRBV5-1; a possible D gene is TRBD1 (6 bases). The sequenced material came from lung tumor tissue. This receptor was taken from a human donor with non-small cell lung cancer. The CDR3 bases are TGCGCCAGCAGCTTGGATGGGGGCGCGGGTAATGGCTACACCTTC. It is translated as CASSLDGGAGNGYTF.